This T cell receptor beta chain is from a study of shared clonotypes between healthy human individuals. Germline CDR1 is MDHEN and CDR2 is SYDVKM. Trimming took 1 base from V and 4 from J, leaving 11 bases between them. The CDR3 consists of 14 residues. In regard to this clone: Its antigen is currently unknown.

The method was immunoSEQ multiplex PCR; TCRdb's version includes in-frame clones alone and lacks a portion of them. The table includes about 2 million clones, about 95% detected once. Naive CD8 cells lacked CD45RO and underwent positive selection for CCR7, leaving out terminally differentiated effector memory CD45RA+ cells. Study results and limitations: About 5% was the fraction of naive CD4 clonotypes found shared across a few donors.

This receptor was obtained from a man aged 18 to 30 in good health. The chain links TRBV28 to TRBJ2-7, with D unclear. Sequenced input: naive CD8+ T cells sorted from blood. The CDR3 here is CASSLSLSRYEQYF. In nucleotides, the CDR3 is TGTGCCAGCAGTTTATCTTTAAGTAGGTACGAGCAGTACTTC.